This T cell receptor (beta chain) was sequenced for a study of blood T cell repertoires in COVID-19. As for the study in general: Acute and convalescent COVID-19 samples came from the United States, Italy and Spain. The analysed material was cDNA or gDNA that came from T cells, B-cell-depleted T cells, or PBMCs.

Profiling relied on immunoSEQ multiplex PCR, and the TCRdb table lists in-frame clones only, not all of them. Of 50,000 to 60,000 clones in the sample, approximately 83% were seen once. The CDR3 runs 18 residues. Germline V gives CDR1 SGHVS, CDR2 FNYEAQ. The ends lost 1 base at V and 6 bases at J; junction bases unmatched: 13. Sequenced material: peripheral blood. The chain is built from TRBV7-6 and TRBJ2-3; 10 bases fit TRBD2. The receptor's source is a man between 40 and 49 years old with acute or convalescent COVID-19. The chain's CDR3 is CASSLGRLLAGELDTQYF. The CDR3 coding sequence is TGTGCCAGCAGCTTAGGCAGACTTCTAGCGGGAGAGCTCGATACGCAGTATTTT.